Detailed here is one T cell receptor (beta chain). This entry belongs to a study of breast tumors, draining lymph nodes, adjacent tissues. A single record per CDR3 protein comes from TCRdb applying MiXCR to the multiplex PCR reads. The table shows 66,000 or so distinct CDR3 sequences, with approximately 45% occurring only once. V lost 4 bases to trimming and J lost 4 bases; unmatched junction nucleotides: 7. This CDR3 contains 15 residues. The V gene's germline CDR1 is SEHNR and CDR2 FQNEAQ (reference sequence). This receptor was taken from a female donor with breast cancer. Some clones in this sample may be carry-over from other donors' samples. The chain combines TRBV7-9 with TRBJ2-7; TRBD2 aligns across 10 bases. Material for sequencing was breast tumor tissue. CDR3 in amino acids: CASSSPSGRAYEQYF. As DNA, the CDR3 is TGTGCCAGCAGCTCCCCGAGCGGGAGGGCGTACGAGCAGTACTTC.